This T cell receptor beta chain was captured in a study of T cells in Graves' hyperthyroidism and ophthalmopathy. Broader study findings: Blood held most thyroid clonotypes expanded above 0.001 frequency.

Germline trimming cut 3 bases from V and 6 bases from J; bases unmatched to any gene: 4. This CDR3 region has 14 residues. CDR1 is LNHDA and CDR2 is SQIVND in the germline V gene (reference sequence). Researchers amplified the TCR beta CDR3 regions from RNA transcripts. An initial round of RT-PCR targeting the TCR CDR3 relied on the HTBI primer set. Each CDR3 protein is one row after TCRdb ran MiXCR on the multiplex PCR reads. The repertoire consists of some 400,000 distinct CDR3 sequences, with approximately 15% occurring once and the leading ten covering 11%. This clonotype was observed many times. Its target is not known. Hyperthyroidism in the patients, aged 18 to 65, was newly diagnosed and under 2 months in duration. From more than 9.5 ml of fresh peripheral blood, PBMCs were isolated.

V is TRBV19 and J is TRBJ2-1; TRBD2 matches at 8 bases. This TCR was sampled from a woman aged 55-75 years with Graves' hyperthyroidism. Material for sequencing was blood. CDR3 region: CASSMSSGFNEQFF. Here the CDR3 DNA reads TGTGCCAGTAGTATGTCTAGCGGGTTCAATGAGCAGTTCTTC.